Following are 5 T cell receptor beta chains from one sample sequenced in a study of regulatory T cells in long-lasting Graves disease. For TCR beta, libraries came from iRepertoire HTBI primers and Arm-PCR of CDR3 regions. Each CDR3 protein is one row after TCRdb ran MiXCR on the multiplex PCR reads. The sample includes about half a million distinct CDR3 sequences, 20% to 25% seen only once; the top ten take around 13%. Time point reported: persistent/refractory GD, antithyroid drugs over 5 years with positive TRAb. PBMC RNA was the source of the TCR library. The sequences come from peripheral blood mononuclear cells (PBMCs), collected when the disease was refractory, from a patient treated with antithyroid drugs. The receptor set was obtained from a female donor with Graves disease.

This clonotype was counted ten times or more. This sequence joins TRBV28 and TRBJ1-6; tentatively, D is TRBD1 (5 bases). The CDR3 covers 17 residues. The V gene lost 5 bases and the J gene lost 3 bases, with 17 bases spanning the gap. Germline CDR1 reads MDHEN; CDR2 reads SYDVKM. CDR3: CASSTLDSSYYNSPLHF. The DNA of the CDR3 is TGTGCCAGCAGTACCCTCGACAGTAGCTACTATAATTCACCCCTCCACTTT.

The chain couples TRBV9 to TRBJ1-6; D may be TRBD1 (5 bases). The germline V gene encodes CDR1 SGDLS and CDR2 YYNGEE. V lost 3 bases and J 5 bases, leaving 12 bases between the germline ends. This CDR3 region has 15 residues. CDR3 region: CASSGRDGNNSPLHF. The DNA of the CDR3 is TGTGCCAGCAGCGGCCGGGACGGGAATAATTCACCCCTCCACTTT.

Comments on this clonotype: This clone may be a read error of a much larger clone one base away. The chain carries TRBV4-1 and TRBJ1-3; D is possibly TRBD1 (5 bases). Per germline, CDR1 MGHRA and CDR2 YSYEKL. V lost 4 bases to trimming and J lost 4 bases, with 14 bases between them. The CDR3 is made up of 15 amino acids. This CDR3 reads CASSLRTWSGNTIYF. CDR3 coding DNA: TGCGCCAGCAGCCTCCGGACATGGTCCGGAAACACCATATATTTT.

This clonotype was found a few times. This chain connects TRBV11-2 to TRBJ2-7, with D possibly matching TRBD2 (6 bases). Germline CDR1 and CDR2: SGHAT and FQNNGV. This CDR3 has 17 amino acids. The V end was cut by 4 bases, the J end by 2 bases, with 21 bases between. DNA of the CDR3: TGTGCCAGCAGCTCTTGGGGTCGTAGCGGTAAACCCTACGAGCAGTACTTC. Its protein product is CASSSWGRSGKPYEQYF.

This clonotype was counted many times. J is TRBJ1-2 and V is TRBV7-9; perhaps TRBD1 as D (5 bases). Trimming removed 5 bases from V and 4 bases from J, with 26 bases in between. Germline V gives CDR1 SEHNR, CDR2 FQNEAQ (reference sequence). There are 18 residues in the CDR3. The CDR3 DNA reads TGTGCCAGCAGCCCAAACTGGATTCGGGGACCGGGCGGCTATGGCTACACCTTC. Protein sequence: CASSPNWIRGPGGYGYTF. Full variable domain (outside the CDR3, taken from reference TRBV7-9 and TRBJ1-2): DTGVSQNPRHKITKRGQNVTFRCDPISEHNRLYWYRQTLGQGPEFLTYFQNEAQLEKSRLLSDRFSAERPKGSFSTLEIQRTEQGDSAMYLCASSPNWIRGPGGYGYTFGSGTRLTVV.